What follows are 32 T cell receptor beta chains derived from one specimen sequenced in a study of T cell responses to AZD1222 COVID-19 vaccine. The protocol was immunoSEQ multiplex PCR, while the TCRdb copy is restricted to in-frame clones and leaves out a portion. This table holds more than 95,000 clones, more than 70% found once. Sequenced material: peripheral blood, taken on day 0 of AZD1222 vaccination. The receptor set was obtained from an adult in good health.

The genes are TRBV30 and TRBJ1-1; a possible D gene is TRBD1 (5 bases). Trimming stripped 3 bases from V and 8 bases from J, with 16 bases between. Germline V gene sequence: CDR1 GTSNPN, CDR2 SVGIG (reference sequence). The CDR3 is made up of 13 amino acids. CDR3 in DNA: TGTGCCTGGAGCTCCAGGCAGGGTCGGGAAGCTTTCTTT. This sequence encodes CAWSSRQGREAFF.

This chain connects TRBV20-1 to TRBJ1-2, with TRBD1 as a possible D gene (5 bases). Trimming cost V 6 bases and J 10 bases, with 12 bases left between them. The CDR3 spans 10 residues. Per the germline V gene, CDR1 is DFQATT and CDR2 is SNEGSKA (reference sequence). DNA for the CDR3: TGCAGTGCGGCAGGGTCCCTCTACACCTTC. This sequence encodes CSAAGSLYTF.

This clone was recorded a few times. The CDR3 is CASSRLMGGGQPQHF. The CDR3 DNA sequence: TGTGCCAGCAGTCGGTTGATGGGTGGAGGTCAGCCCCAGCATTTT. The rearrangement uses TRBV28 and TRBJ1-5; D gene ambiguous. CDR1 is MDHEN, CDR2 SYDVKM, per germline. Between the trimmed V and J ends, which lost 5 bases and 6 bases, there was a span of 17 bases. The CDR3 loop spans 15 amino acids.

The V and J genes are TRBV5-4 and TRBJ2-1, with 8 bases aligning to TRBD2. V shed 10 bases, J shed 9 bases, and the junction held 15 bases outside the gene matches. The length of the CDR3 is 14 residues. Per germline, CDR1 SGHNT and CDR2 YYREEE (reference sequence). CDR3 residues: CAGNSGAEEGEQFF. CDR3 DNA: TGTGCCGGAAATAGCGGGGCCGAGGAGGGTGAGCAGTTCTTC.

The J gene is TRBJ1-5, the V gene TRBV10-3, with D unresolved. The V end lost 0 bases, the J end lost 1 base, and 7 bases lay between the germline ends. The CDR3 totals 15 residues. Germline-derived CDR1 and CDR2 are ENHRY and SYGVKD. CDR3 in amino acids: CAISESRISNQPQHF. CDR3 coding DNA: TGTGCCATCAGTGAGTCACGCATCAGCAATCAGCCCCAGCATTTT.

The CDR3 reads CASSLGALSTDTQYF. CDR3 DNA: TGTGCCAGCAGCTTGGGAGCCCTTAGCACAGATACGCAGTATTTT. The chain has TRBV5-6 and TRBJ2-3; no clear D gene. V was clipped by 0 bases and J by 0 bases, with 8 bases between them. The germline gives CDR1 SGHDT, CDR2 YYEEEE. The CDR3 is 15 amino acids.

Here the CDR3 DNA reads TGTGCCAGCAGCTTAGGTAAGACTCGTAATGAGCAGTTCTTC. Its translation: CASSLGKTRNEQFF. The chain links TRBV11-2 to TRBJ2-1; D is ambiguous. This CDR3 contains 14 residues. The V gene's germline CDR1 is SGHAT and CDR2 FQNNGV. V lost 1 base and J lost 7, with 11 bases in between.

This chain uses TRBV5-8 with TRBJ1-1; possible D gene TRBD1, 5 bases. The CDR3 runs 18 residues. CDR1 is SGHTS, CDR2 YDEGEE, per germline. The ends were cut back, 0 bases at V and 3 bases at J, with 21 bases in the middle. The CDR3 loop is CASSLEFPGIAGDTEAFF. CDR3 coding DNA: TGTGCCAGCAGCTTGGAGTTCCCAGGGATCGCGGGGGACACTGAAGCTTTCTTT.

The V and J genes are TRBV27 and TRBJ2-2; D may match TRBD1 or TRBD2 (7 bases each). The CDR3 is made up of 21 amino acids. Trimming took 0 bases from V and 7 from J, leaving 30 bases between them. Germline CDR1 is MNHEY and CDR2 is SMNVEV (reference sequence). The CDR3 coding sequence is TGTGCCAGCAGTTTATCGGACACCCGGAGGTTCGGGGGAGGGGGCGGCGGGGAGCTGTTTTTT. It translates to CASSLSDTRRFGGGGGGELFF.

The V and J genes are TRBV29-1 and TRBJ2-1; 8 bases fit TRBD2. In germline, CDR1 is SQVTM, CDR2 ANQGSEA. This CDR3 contains 13 residues. The J segment lost 6 bases and the V segment lost 4 bases, leaving 5 bases of the junction unmatched. The CDR3 spells CSVVKRESNEQFF. The CDR3 nucleotides are TGCAGCGTTGTAAAGCGGGAGTCCAATGAGCAGTTCTTC.

Only one count was recorded for this clone. The V and J genes are TRBV9 and TRBJ1-2; D ambiguous. The V gene's germline CDR1 is SGDLS and CDR2 YYNGEE. The germline V and J ends were trimmed by 0 bases and 0 bases, with 9 bases remaining between them. The CDR3 length is 15 residues. Here the CDR3 reads CASSVGAGANYGYTF. The CDR3 coding sequence is TGTGCCAGCAGCGTAGGAGCCGGAGCTAACTATGGCTACACCTTC.

The chain carries TRBV11-2 and TRBJ1-3; TRBD1 matches 7 bases. V gave up 5 bases and J gave up 1 base; unmatched junction bases: 5. CDR1 SGHAT and CDR2 FQNNGV come from the germline V gene. The CDR3 contains 15 residues. The CDR3 nucleotides are TGTGCCAGCAGCGCCAGGGACAGATCTGGAAACACCATATATTTT. Amino acids: CASSARDRSGNTIYF. Using reference TRBV11-2 and TRBJ1-3 for the parts outside the CDR3, the full variable domain is EAGVAQSPRYKIIEKRQSVAFWCNPISGHATLYWYQQILGQGPKLLIQFQNNGVVDDSQLPKDRFSAERLKGVDSTLKIQPAKLEDSAVYLCASSARDRSGNTIYFGEGSWLTVV.

This clone was detected only a few times. This chain joins TRBV10-3 and TRBJ2-7; the match to TRBD2 covers 11 bases. The ends lost 6 bases at V and 2 bases at J; junction bases unmatched: 3. The germline V gene encodes CDR1 ENHRY and CDR2 SYGVKD. The CDR3 runs to 14 residues. The CDR3 nucleotides are TGTGCCATCAGGGATAGCGGGGGGGCCTACGAGCAGTACTTC. It yields the protein CAIRDSGGAYEQYF.

This clone was counted once. CDR3 sequence (DNA): TGTGCCAGCAGTTACTCCGGGACAGGAGACACTGAAGCTTTCTTT. Amino acid sequence: CASSYSGTGDTEAFF. The chain links TRBV6-5 to TRBJ1-1, with 8 nucleotides matching TRBD1. Trimming took 0 bases from V and 3 from J; bases not matched to a gene: 3. Germline V CDR1 and CDR2: MNHEY, SVGAGI. CDR3 length: 15 amino acids.

V gene TRBV28 combines with J gene TRBJ1-1, with D possibly TRBD1 on 6 matching bases. CDR1 and CDR2 from the germline V gene are MDHEN and SYDVKM. The V end lost 5 bases, the J end lost 1 base, and 14 bases lay between the germline ends. This CDR3 has 15 residues. In DNA, the CDR3 is TGTGCCAGCAGTACACAGGGTTCTGGGAACACTGAAGCTTTCTTT. Its translation is CASSTQGSGNTEAFF.

About this clone itself: Other nucleotide sequences from this sample produce the same CDR3. The genes are TRBV18 and TRBJ2-3; maybe TRBD1 (6 bases). Trimming removed 2 bases at V and 1 base at J, with 10 bases between. Germline values: CDR1 KGHSH, CDR2 LQKENI. This CDR3 region has 15 residues. CDR3 sequence (DNA): TGTGCCAGCTCACCAGGACAGCTAGGCACAGATACGCAGTATTTT. Protein product: CASSPGQLGTDTQYF.

The chain couples TRBV7-2 to TRBJ2-7, with 7 nucleotides matching TRBD1. V gave up 1 base and J gave up 12 bases; unmatched junction bases: 12. Germline values: CDR1 SGHTA, CDR2 FQGNSA. The CDR3 is made up of 14 amino acids. For the CDR3, the DNA is TGTGCCAGCAGCTTAGTGGGCAGGGGGTACGATTGGTACTTC. Translated, it gives CASSLVGRGYDWYF.

This chain links TRBV23-1 with TRBJ2-5; 14 bases line up with TRBD2. TRBV23-1 is treated as an ORF (open reading frame) with a function not yet certain. The CDR3 sequence is 17 residues long. V lost 4 bases and J lost 3; bases outside the gene matches: 7. The CDR3 region has the DNA TGCGCCAGCAGTCCTAATAGGGGACTAGCGGGAGAAGAGACCCAGTACTTC. Amino acid sequence: CASSPNRGLAGEETQYF.

The genes are TRBV19 and TRBJ1-1; D may be TRBD1 (6 bases). CDR1 and CDR2 from the germline V gene are LNHDA and SQIVND (reference sequence). V dropped 7 bases and J dropped 4 bases, with 16 bases sitting between them. CDR3 size: 14 residues. CDR3 loop: CASKVKGVGTEAFF. DNA for the CDR3: TGTGCCAGTAAGGTAAAGGGGGTCGGCACTGAAGCTTTCTTT. The full variable domain, with the rest looked up from reference TRBV19 and TRBJ1-1, is DGGITQSPKYLFRKEGQNVTLSCEQNLNHDAMYWYRQDPGQGLRLIYYSQIVNDFQKGDIAEGYSVSREKKESFPLTVTSAQKNPTAFYLCASKVKGVGTEAFFGQGTRLTVV.

This clone was counted only a few times. This CDR3 is also generated by other DNA sequences in the sample. The chain couples TRBV9 to TRBJ2-3; D gene ambiguous. The CDR3 consists of 12 residues. Germline V gene sequence: CDR1 SGDLS, CDR2 YYNGEE. V lost 0 bases to trimming and J lost 5 bases, with 4 bases between them. CDR3 sequence reads: CASSVGLDTQYF. The CDR3 DNA sequence: TGTGCCAGCAGCGTAGGGCTAGATACGCAGTATTTT.

The chain has TRBV6-5 and TRBJ2-5; 8 bases agree with TRBD2. After removal of 5 bases from V and 3 bases from J, the junction contained 8 bases not matched to a gene. From germline, CDR1 is MNHEY and CDR2 SVGAGI. This CDR3 spans 15 amino acids. The CDR3 coding sequence is TGTGCCAGCAGTACTCCGGGGGGGGGAAAAGAGACCCAGTACTTC. Its protein product is CASSTPGGGKETQYF.

The genes are TRBV28 and TRBJ2-6, with D uncertain. Trimming removed 8 bases from V and 1 base from J, with 3 bases in between. The germline CDR1 and CDR2 sequences are MDHEN and SYDVKM. The CDR3 covers 12 residues. In DNA form, the CDR3 reads TGTGCCAGCGGGTCTGGGGCCAACGTCCTGACTTTC. Translating it yields CASGSGANVLTF.

The CDR3 coding sequence is TGCGCCAGCAGCTTGGCTCGACCAAACACCGGGGAGCTGTTTTTT. The encoded protein is CASSLARPNTGELFF. V usage is TRBV5-1 and J usage is TRBJ2-2; D is unresolved. The CDR3 runs to 15 residues. Germline-derived CDR1 and CDR2 are SGHRS and YFSETQ. Trimming removed 0 bases at V and 2 bases at J, with 8 bases between.

This chain uses TRBV7-3 with TRBJ1-6; D unresolved. The CDR3 sequence is 14 residues long. CDR1 is SGHTA and CDR2 is FQGTGA in the germline V gene. With 5 bases removed from V and 9 bases from J, the gap between germline ends came to 14 bases. CDR3 protein: CASSAAGTGSPLHF. CDR3 sequence (DNA): TGTGCCAGCAGCGCGGCTGGCACCGGTTCACCCCTCCACTTT.

V usage is TRBV7-2 and J usage is TRBJ2-1; TRBD2 matches 8 bases. Looked up from germline, CDR1 is SGHTA and CDR2 is FQGNSA. This CDR3 has 15 residues. Unmatched junction bases numbered 8, after V lost 6 bases and J lost 4 bases. The CDR3 loop is CASSGAGAPYNEQFF. DNA of the CDR3: TGTGCCAGCAGTGGAGCGGGAGCCCCATACAATGAGCAGTTCTTC. Using reference TRBV7-2 and TRBJ2-1 for the parts outside the CDR3, the full variable domain is GAGVSQSPSNKVTEKGKDVELRCDPISGHTALYWYRQSLGQGLEFLIYFQGNSAPDKSGLPSDRFSAERTGGSVSTLTIQRTQQEDSAVYLCASSGAGAPYNEQFFGPGTRLTVL.

This clone was recorded once. The chain is built from TRBV5-4 and TRBJ1-2; TRBD1 aligns across 8 bases. Germline assignment: CDR1 SGHNT and CDR2 YYREEE (reference sequence). There are 13 residues in the CDR3. With V trimmed by 2 bases and J by 5 bases, 2 bases remained unmatched. DNA of the CDR3: TGTGCCAGCAGCTTCGACAGGGGTTATGGCTACACCTTC. This codes for CASSFDRGYGYTF.

V usage is TRBV5-5 and J usage is TRBJ2-7; D may be TRBD1 (8 bases). Trimming stripped 5 bases from V and 0 bases from J, with 15 bases between. The germline V gene has CDR1 SGHKS and CDR2 YYEKEE (reference sequence). The CDR3 has 15 residues. The CDR3 DNA reads TGTGCCAGCAGACACAGGGGGGGGAGCTCCTACGAGCAGTACTTC. Translated: CASRHRGGSSYEQYF.

This chain links TRBV5-4 with TRBJ1-2; 9 bases are a match to TRBD1. V was clipped by 0 bases and J by 4 bases; unmatched bases: 4. Germline loops: CDR1 SGHNT, CDR2 YYREEE (reference sequence). The CDR3 extends over 15 amino acids. This CDR3 is CASSLDRGQGYGYTF. In nucleotides, the CDR3 is TGTGCCAGCAGCTTGGATCGGGGACAGGGCTATGGCTACACCTTC.

CDR3 DNA sequence: TGTGCCAGCAGCGAAACAGGGACGGCCTATGGCTACACCTTC. This codes for CASSETGTAYGYTF. The V gene is TRBV9, the J gene TRBJ1-2, with D tentatively TRBD1 (6 bases). The germline V gene has CDR1 SGDLS and CDR2 YYNGEE. Trimming stripped 3 bases from V and 4 bases from J, with 13 bases between. The CDR3 runs 14 residues.

Turning to this clone: In the same sample, other DNA sequences code for this CDR3. This chain joins TRBV10-3 and TRBJ1-1; unclear D gene. Trimming removed 2 bases at V and 2 bases at J, with 0 bases between. The V gene's germline CDR1 is ENHRY and CDR2 SYGVKD. The CDR3 is 11 residues long. CDR3 DNA sequence: TGTGCCATCAGTGAGAACACTGAAGCTTTCTTT. It codes for CAISENTEAFF.

The chain carries TRBV30 and TRBJ2-7; D is unresolved. CDR1 is GTSNPN and CDR2 is SVGIG in the germline V gene (reference sequence). The CDR3 sequence is 11 residues long. V lost 2 bases and J 6 bases, leaving 8 bases between the germline ends. CDR3: CAWSWGGEQYF. Here the CDR3 DNA reads TGTGCCTGGAGTTGGGGTGGCGAGCAGTACTTC.

The gene calls are TRBV18 and TRBJ2-6; TRBD1 might be the D (6 bases). The germline V gene has CDR1 KGHSH and CDR2 LQKENI. V lost 5 bases to trimming and J lost 0 bases, with 8 bases between them. There are 15 residues in the CDR3. In nucleotides, the CDR3 is TGTGCCAGCTCAACGGACAGCTCTGGGGCCAACGTCCTGACTTTC. Translated: CASSTDSSGANVLTF.